One sample yielded the 14 T cell receptor beta chains listed below, sequenced in a study of CD8 T cells in ankylosing spondylitis. The study, taken as a whole, reports: Made up of several highly homologous variants, a TCR beta motif appeared characteristic of ankylosing spondylitis blood.

Via MiXCR, TCRdb re-called the 5' RACE reads, giving one row per CDR3 protein. This table has a few hundred thousand distinct CDR3 sequences, less than 9.5% appearing once. No antigen is known for these receptors. Sequenced: blood, either unsorted or a sorted T cell fraction (not recorded which). The receptors originated from a male donor with ankylosing spondylitis.

This clonotype was recorded many times. The chain recombines TRBV4-1 with TRBJ1-2, with D unclear. Germline loops: CDR1 MGHRA, CDR2 YSYEKL. The CDR3 sequence is 13 residues long. V was shortened by 0 bases and J by 3 bases, with 5 bases between the two germline ends. DNA of the CDR3: TGCGCCAGCAGCCAAGAGAGGCACTATGGCTACACCTTC. Translating gives CASSQERHYGYTF.

This clonotype was seen a handful of times. The genes are TRBV12-3 or TRBV12-4 and TRBJ2-1; 7 bases fit TRBD2. J gave up 4 bases and V 3 bases, and 6 bases lay outside the gene matches. CDR3 size: 15 residues. The CDR3: CASSFEGSGYNEQFF. CDR3 sequence (DNA): TGTGCCAGCAGTTTTGAGGGTAGCGGGTACAATGAGCAGTTCTTC.

This clonotype has ten or more counts. This CDR3 reads CAISVSRLAGGGEQYF. The DNA of the CDR3 is TGTGCCATCAGTGTGAGTAGACTAGCGGGAGGCGGGGAGCAGTACTTC. The chain joins TRBV10-3 to TRBJ2-7; 13 bases line up with TRBD2. Per germline, CDR1 ENHRY and CDR2 SYGVKD. V was pared by 4 bases and J by 7 bases, with 10 bases of the junction left unmatched. The CDR3 loop spans 16 amino acids.

In this sample, this clonotype turned up a few times. The rearrangement uses TRBV5-4 and TRBJ2-1; tentative D call: TRBD1 (5 bases). Germline values: CDR1 SGHNT, CDR2 YYREEE (reference sequence). This CDR3 region has 13 residues. Trimming cost V 2 bases and J 6 bases, with 9 bases left between them. The CDR3 DNA is TGTGCCAGCAGCTTACGACAGTCCAATGAGCAGTTCTTC. It specifies CASSLRQSNEQFF.

This chain links TRBV20-1 with TRBJ2-7; 7 bases match TRBD2. CDR3 length equals 14 residues. Germline V gene data show CDR1 as DFQATT and CDR2 as SNEGSKA (reference sequence). J lost 4 bases, V lost 1 base, and 7 bases had no gene match. CDR3 sequence reads: CSARVGEGGYEQYF. The CDR3 region has the DNA TGCAGTGCTAGAGTCGGGGAGGGAGGGTACGAGCAGTACTTC.

The chain recombines TRBV20-1 with TRBJ2-5; 7 positions agree with TRBD1. The germline V gene has CDR1 DFQATT and CDR2 SNEGSKA (reference sequence). V trimming: 1 base; J trimming: 5 bases; junction bases outside the gene matches: 10. This CDR3 comprises 15 residues. The DNA of the CDR3 is TGCAGTGCTAGAGGGCCGACAGGGTGGAGGGAGACCCAGTACTTC. Residues: CSARGPTGWRETQYF.

This clonotype was seen at least ten times. The chain joins TRBV7-6 to TRBJ2-2; D is unclear. Trimming left V 5 bases short and J 1 base short, with 17 bases between. CDR3 length: 17 residues. Germline CDR1 SGHVS, CDR2 FNYEAQ. The CDR3 is CASSDRFRSRNTGELFF. The CDR3 DNA is TGTGCCAGCAGCGATCGATTTCGAAGTAGGAACACCGGGGAGCTGTTTTTT.

The CDR3 DNA reads as TGTGCCAGCCGAGTCAGGGGGCTAGGGCAGCCCCAGCATTTT. Its translation: CASRVRGLGQPQHF. The genes are TRBV6-1 and TRBJ1-5; 8 bases agree with TRBD1. Germline V gene data show CDR1 as MNHNS and CDR2 as SASEGT. The length of the CDR3 is 14 residues. J lost 7 bases, V lost 8 bases, and 10 bases had no gene match.

This clonotype has a handful of counts. The chain joins TRBV20-1 to TRBJ2-3, with unresolved D. CDR1 is DFQATT, CDR2 SNEGSKA, per germline (reference sequence). V dropped 3 bases and J dropped 6 bases, with 10 bases sitting between them. The CDR3 is made up of 12 amino acids. CDR3 region: CSARGIVDTQYF. The CDR3 DNA reads TGCAGTGCTAGGGGTATTGTGGATACGCAGTATTTT.

This clonotype came up a few times. The chain uses TRBV27 and TRBJ1-6; D is uncertain. The CDR3 covers 17 residues. Germline-derived CDR1 and CDR2 are MNHEY and SMNVEV (reference sequence). The V end lost 3 bases, the J end lost 1 base, and 13 bases lay between the germline ends. The CDR3 coding sequence is TGTGCCAGCAGTTTCCAAAAGGATGGGTCCTATAATTCACCCCTCCACTTT. It is translated as CASSFQKDGSYNSPLHF.

This clonotype turned up a few times. CDR3 sequence (DNA): TGTGCCAGCACCTTACCGCCATGGGACAGCGCTAACTATGGCTACACCTTC. As protein: CASTLPPWDSANYGYTF. The chain employs TRBV12-3 or TRBV12-4 and TRBJ1-2, with 7 bases aligning to TRBD1. CDR3 length: 17 residues. The V segment lost 7 bases and the J segment 0 bases; nucleotides outside the gene matches: 14.

Only a few counts were recorded for this clonotype. The rearrangement links TRBV12-3 or TRBV12-4 to TRBJ1-4, with D unclear. The CDR3 is 15 residues long. V dropped 0 bases and J dropped 8 bases, with 13 bases sitting between them. The CDR3 protein is CASSLAGIPGEKLFF. The CDR3 bases are TGTGCCAGCAGTTTAGCTGGCATACCGGGGGAAAAACTGTTTTTT.

The chain has TRBV7-9 and TRBJ2-5, with D possibly TRBD2 on 5 matching bases. Germline V CDR1 and CDR2: SEHNR, FQNEAQ (reference sequence). The CDR3 consists of 16 residues. Trimming pared 3 bases from V and 5 bases from J, leaving 19 bases between. The CDR3 DNA follows: TGTGCCAGCAGCTTCGGTATACAACGCGAGCGGGAGACCCAGTACTTC. Translating gives CASSFGIQRERETQYF.

This clonotype was observed a few times. The V and J genes are TRBV12-3 or TRBV12-4 and TRBJ2-7, with D unresolved. This CDR3 comprises 12 residues. Trimming left V 3 bases short and J 6 bases short, with 9 bases between. As DNA, the CDR3 is TGTGCCAGCAGTTTGACCCCGGGCGAGCAGTACTTC. It yields the protein CASSLTPGEQYF.